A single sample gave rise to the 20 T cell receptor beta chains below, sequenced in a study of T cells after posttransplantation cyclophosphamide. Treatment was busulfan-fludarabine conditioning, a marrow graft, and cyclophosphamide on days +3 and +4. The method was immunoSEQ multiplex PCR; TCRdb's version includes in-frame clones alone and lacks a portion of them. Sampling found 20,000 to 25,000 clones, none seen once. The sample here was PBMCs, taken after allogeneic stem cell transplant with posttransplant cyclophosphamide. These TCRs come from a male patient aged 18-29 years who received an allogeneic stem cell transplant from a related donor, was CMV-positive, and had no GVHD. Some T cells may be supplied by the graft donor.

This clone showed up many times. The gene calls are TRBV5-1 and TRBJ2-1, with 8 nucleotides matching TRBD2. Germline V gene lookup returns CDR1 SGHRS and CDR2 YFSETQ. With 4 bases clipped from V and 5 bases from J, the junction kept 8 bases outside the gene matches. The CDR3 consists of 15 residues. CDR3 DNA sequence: TGCGCCAGCAGCGCCTTGGGACTAGTTAACAATGAGCAGTTCTTC. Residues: CASSALGLVNNEQFF.

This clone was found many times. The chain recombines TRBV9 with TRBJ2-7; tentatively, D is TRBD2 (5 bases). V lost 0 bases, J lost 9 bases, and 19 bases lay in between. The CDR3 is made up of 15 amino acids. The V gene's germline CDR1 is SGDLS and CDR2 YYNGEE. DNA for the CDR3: TGTGCCAGCAGCGTAGCTCTGGAGGCTCTACGAGGGCAGTACTTC. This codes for CASSVALEALRGQYF.

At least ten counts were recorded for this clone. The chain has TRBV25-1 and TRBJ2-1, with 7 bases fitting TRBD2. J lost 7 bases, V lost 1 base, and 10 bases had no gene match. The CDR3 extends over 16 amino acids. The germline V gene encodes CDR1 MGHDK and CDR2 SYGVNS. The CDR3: CASSEFGRYMVNEQFF. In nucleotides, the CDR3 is TGTGCCAGCAGTGAATTCGGGAGGTACATGGTAAATGAGCAGTTCTTC.

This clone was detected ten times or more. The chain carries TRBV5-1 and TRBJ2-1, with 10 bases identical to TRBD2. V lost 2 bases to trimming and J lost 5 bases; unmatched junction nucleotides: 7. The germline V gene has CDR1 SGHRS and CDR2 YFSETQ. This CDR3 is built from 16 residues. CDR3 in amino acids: CASSLPWTSGDNEQFF. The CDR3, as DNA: TGCGCCAGCAGCTTACCCTGGACTAGCGGAGACAATGAGCAGTTCTTC.

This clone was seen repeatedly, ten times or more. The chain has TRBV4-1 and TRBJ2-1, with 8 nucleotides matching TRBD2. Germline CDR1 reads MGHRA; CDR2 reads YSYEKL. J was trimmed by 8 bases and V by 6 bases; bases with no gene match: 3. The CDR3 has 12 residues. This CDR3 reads CASRGTSYEQFF. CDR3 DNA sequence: TGCGCCAGCAGGGGGACTAGTTATGAGCAGTTCTTC.

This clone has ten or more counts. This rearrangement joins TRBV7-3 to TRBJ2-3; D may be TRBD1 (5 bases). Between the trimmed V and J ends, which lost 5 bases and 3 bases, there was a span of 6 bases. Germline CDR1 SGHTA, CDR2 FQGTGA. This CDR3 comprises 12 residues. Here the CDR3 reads CASSAGTDTQYF. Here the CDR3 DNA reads TGTGCCAGCAGCGCAGGGACAGATACGCAGTATTTT.

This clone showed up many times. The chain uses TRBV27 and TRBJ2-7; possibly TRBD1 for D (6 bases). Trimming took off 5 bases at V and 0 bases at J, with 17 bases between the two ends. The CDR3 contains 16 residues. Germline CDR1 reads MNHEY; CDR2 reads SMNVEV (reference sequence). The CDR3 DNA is TGTGCCAGCAGTCCCGGGACATTTGGCAGCTCCTACGAGCAGTACTTC. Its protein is CASSPGTFGSSYEQYF.

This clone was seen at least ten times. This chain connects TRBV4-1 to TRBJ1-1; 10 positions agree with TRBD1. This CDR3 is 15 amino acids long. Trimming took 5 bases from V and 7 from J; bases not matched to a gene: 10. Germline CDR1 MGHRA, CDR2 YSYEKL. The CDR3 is CASSARGTGEDEAFF. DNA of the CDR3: TGCGCCAGCAGCGCCCGGGGGACAGGGGAGGATGAAGCTTTCTTT.

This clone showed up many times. For the CDR3, the DNA is TGCGCCAGCAGCCGCCTCGACGGACTAGCGGGGCGCACAGATACGCAGTATTTT. This encodes CASSRLDGLAGRTDTQYF. The rearrangement joins TRBV4-1 to TRBJ2-3, with TRBD2 identical over 12 bases. Germline V gene data show CDR1 as MGHRA and CDR2 as YSYEKL. The CDR3 extends over 18 amino acids. Unmatched junction bases numbered 9, after V lost 4 bases and J lost 1 base.

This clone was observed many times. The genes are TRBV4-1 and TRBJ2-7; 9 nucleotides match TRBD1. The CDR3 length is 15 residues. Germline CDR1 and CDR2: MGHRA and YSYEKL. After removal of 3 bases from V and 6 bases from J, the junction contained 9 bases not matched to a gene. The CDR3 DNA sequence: TGCGCCAGCAGCCAGGCCGGGACAGGGCGTTTCGAGCAGTACTTC. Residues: CASSQAGTGRFEQYF.

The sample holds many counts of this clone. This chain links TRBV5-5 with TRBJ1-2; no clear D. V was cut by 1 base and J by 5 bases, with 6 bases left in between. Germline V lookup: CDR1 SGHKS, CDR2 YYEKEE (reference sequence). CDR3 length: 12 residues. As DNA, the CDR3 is TGTGCCAGCAGCTTGACGAGGTATGGCTACACCTTC. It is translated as CASSLTRYGYTF.

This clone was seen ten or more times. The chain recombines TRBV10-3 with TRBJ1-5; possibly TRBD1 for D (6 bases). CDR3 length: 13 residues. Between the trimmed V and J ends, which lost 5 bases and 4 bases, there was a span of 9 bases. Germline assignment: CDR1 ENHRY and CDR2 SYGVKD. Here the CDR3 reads CAISRTANQPQHF. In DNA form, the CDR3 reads TGTGCCATCAGTAGGACAGCTAATCAGCCCCAGCATTTT.

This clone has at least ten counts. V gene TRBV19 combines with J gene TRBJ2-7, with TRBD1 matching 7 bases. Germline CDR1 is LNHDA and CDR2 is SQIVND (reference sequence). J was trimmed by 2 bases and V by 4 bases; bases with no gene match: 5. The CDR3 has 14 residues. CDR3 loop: CASSSGQVAYEQYF. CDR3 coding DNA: TGTGCCAGTAGTAGCGGACAGGTCGCCTACGAGCAGTACTTC.

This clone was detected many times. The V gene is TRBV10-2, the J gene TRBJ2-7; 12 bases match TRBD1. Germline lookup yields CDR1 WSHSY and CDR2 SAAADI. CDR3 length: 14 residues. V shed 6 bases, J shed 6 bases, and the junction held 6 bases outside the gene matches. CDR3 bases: TGCGCCAGCAGGTTCGGGACAGGGGGCTTCGAGCAGTACTTC. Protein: CASRFGTGGFEQYF.

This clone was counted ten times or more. CDR3 in amino acids: CASSLPRTSSYNEQFF. The CDR3 DNA follows: TGTGCCAGCAGCTTACCCAGGACAAGCTCCTACAATGAGCAGTTCTTC. V and J are TRBV7-9 and TRBJ2-1, with D perhaps TRBD1 (5 bases). Germline CDR1 SEHNR, CDR2 FQNEAQ (reference sequence). The CDR3 has 16 residues. The V end was cut by 2 bases, the J end by 0 bases, with 11 bases between.

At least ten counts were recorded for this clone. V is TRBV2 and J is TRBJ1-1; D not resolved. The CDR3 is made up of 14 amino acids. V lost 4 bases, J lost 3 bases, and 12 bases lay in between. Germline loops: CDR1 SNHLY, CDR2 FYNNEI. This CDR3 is CASSAAGGDTEAFF. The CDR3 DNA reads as TGTGCCAGCAGTGCAGCAGGCGGGGACACTGAAGCTTTCTTT.

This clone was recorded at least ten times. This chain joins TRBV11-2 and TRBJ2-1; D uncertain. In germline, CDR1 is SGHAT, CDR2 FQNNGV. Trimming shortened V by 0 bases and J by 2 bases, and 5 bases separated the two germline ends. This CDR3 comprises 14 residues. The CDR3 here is CASSLEAAYNEQFF. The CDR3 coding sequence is TGTGCCAGCAGCTTAGAGGCGGCCTACAATGAGCAGTTCTTC.

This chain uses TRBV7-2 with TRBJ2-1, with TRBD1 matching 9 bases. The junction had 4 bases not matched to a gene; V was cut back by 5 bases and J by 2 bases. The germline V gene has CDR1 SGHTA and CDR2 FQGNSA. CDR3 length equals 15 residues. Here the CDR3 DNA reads TGTGCCAGCAGCCCTCGACAGGGGGCCTACAATGAGCAGTTCTTC. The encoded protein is CASSPRQGAYNEQFF.

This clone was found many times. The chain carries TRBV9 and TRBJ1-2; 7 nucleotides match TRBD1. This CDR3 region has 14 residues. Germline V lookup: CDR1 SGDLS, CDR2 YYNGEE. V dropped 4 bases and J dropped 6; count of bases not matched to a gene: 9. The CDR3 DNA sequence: TGTGCCAGCAGCCTCCTACAGGGGTTCGATGGCTACACCTTC. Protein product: CASSLLQGFDGYTF.

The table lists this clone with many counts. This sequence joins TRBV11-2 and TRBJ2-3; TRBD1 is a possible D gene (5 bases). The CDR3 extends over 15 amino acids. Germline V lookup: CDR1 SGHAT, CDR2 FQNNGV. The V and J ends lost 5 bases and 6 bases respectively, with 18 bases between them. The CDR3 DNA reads TGTGCCAGCAGCCCCTTAGGACCAGGGTTGGATACGCAGTATTTT. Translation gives CASSPLGPGLDTQYF.